This T cell receptor beta chain was observed in a study of T cell changes during pregnancy in multiple sclerosis. The data were produced by immunoSEQ multiplex PCR, yet TCRdb's version contains in-frame clones alone and is incomplete. The profile shows some 80,000 clones, about 91% of them singletons. This CDR3 spans 14 amino acids. Per germline, CDR1 MNHNS and CDR2 SASEGT. Trimming took off 8 bases at V and 3 bases at J, with 14 bases between the two ends. This material consisted of peripheral blood, taken before pregnancy. The genes are TRBV6-1 and TRBJ1-5; D perhaps matches TRBD1 (6 bases). This clonotype was obtained from a female donor with multiple sclerosis, enrolled in a pregnancy study. The CDR3 here is CASLAGAINQPQHF. The CDR3, as DNA: TGTGCCAGCTTGGCGGGGGCTATCAATCAGCCCCAGCATTTT.